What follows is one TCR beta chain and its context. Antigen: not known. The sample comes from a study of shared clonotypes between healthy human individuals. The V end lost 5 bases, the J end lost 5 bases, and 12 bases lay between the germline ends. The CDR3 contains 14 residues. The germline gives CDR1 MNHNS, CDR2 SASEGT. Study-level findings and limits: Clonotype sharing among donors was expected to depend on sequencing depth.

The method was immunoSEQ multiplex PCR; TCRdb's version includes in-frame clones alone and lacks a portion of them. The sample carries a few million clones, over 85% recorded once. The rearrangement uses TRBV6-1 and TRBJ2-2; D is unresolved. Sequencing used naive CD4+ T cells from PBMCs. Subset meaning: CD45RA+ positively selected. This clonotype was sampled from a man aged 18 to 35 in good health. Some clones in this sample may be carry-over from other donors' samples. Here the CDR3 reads CASSLEGGTGELFF. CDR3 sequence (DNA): TGTGCCAGCAGTCTAGAAGGTGGGACCGGGGAGCTGTTTTTT.